This T cell receptor (beta chain) originates from a study of blood T cell repertoires in COVID-19. As originally analysed: Estimation of nucleated cell counts was performed using reference gene primer amplification. Profiled with immunoSEQ multiplex PCR; TCRdb holds only in-frame clones, not every one. V, J and clone size are those of that table, while D and trimming were read from the DNA. The sample includes roughly 180,000 clones, 80% to 90% of them seen just once. Seattle patient enrollment occurred during active infection, with longitudinal follow-up thereafter. Germline values: CDR1 LNHDA, CDR2 SQIVND (reference sequence). V shed 2 bases, J shed 6 bases, and the junction held 3 bases outside the gene matches. The CDR3 covers 14 residues.

This receptor was obtained from a woman aged 50 to 60 with COVID-19, enrolled during active disease. Sequenced sample: peripheral blood. This chain links TRBV19 with TRBJ1-5, with 8 bases lining up with TRBD1. CDR3 nucleotides: TGTGCCAGTAGTATATCAGGGGGCAGTCAGCCCCAGCATTTT. Encoded protein: CASSISGGSQPQHF.